These 12 T cell receptor beta chains came from one sample sequenced in a study of PD-L1 blockade in urothelial cancer. Regarding time point: pretreatment peripheral blood. The repertoire was sequenced with immunoSEQ multiplex PCR; TCRdb's copy has only in-frame clones and lacks some. The repertoire holds roughly 63,000 clones, more than 80% seen once, with 4.5% to 6% in the top ten. The source material was PBMCs, sampled around atezolizumab (anti-PD-L1) treatment. These receptor sequences come from a man between 65 and 79 years old with urothelial cancer.

This chain links TRBV11-3 with TRBJ2-1, with 10 positions matching TRBD2. Germline lookup yields CDR1 SGHNT and CDR2 YENEEA. V lost 6 bases, J lost 6 bases, and 8 bases stayed unmatched. The CDR3 runs 15 residues. The CDR3 bases are TGTGCCAGCAGTCTAAGGCTAGCGGGAGCCAATGAGCAGTTCTTC. Translation: CASSLRLAGANEQFF.

The rearrangement joins TRBV25-1 to TRBJ1-2, with 11 bases matching TRBD1. The length of the CDR3 is 16 residues. Trimming at V came to 3 bases and at J to 5 bases, leaving 8 bases not matched to a gene. Germline lookup yields CDR1 MGHDK and CDR2 SYGVNS. CDR3 residues: CASSDTGTGGSYGYTF. CDR3 in DNA: TGTGCCAGCAGTGACACTGGGACAGGGGGGAGTTATGGCTACACCTTC.

This clone showed up just once. The V gene is TRBV25-1, the J gene TRBJ2-2, with D possibly TRBD2 on 6 matching bases. CDR1 and CDR2 (germline): MGHDK, SYGVNS. CDR3 length: 16 residues. V lost 3 bases, J lost 1 base, and 12 bases lay in between. CDR3 DNA sequence: TGTGCCAGCAGTGATTCGGGGCGGGGGAACACCGGGGAGCTGTTTTTT. Translated, it gives CASSDSGRGNTGELFF. The complete variable domain, with remaining parts taken from reference TRBV25-1 and TRBJ2-2, reads EADIYQTPRYLVIGTGKKITLECSQTMGHDKMYWYQQDPGMELHLIHYSYGVNSTEKGDLSSESTVSRIRTEHFPLTLESARPSHTSQYLCASSDSGRGNTGELFFGEGSRLTVL.

This clone is a singleton in its sample. The chain joins TRBV18 to TRBJ1-1, with 7 bases aligning to TRBD1. This CDR3 comprises 16 residues. The germline CDR1 and CDR2 sequences are KGHSH and LQKENI. V shed 4 bases and J 1 base; nucleotides not matched to a gene: 9. This chain's CDR3 is CASSHRQGRTNTEAFF. CDR3 DNA: TGTGCCAGCTCACACAGACAGGGACGGACGAACACTGAAGCTTTCTTT.

The chain combines TRBV5-4 with TRBJ1-2, with 10 bases identical to TRBD1. V lost 2 bases and J lost 6; bases outside the gene matches: 7. In germline, CDR1 is SGHNT, CDR2 YYREEE (reference sequence). The CDR3 is 15 amino acids. The CDR3 DNA reads as TGTGCCAGCAGCTTAGAGACAGGGGGCTACGATGGCTACACCTTC. Its protein is CASSLETGGYDGYTF.

J is TRBJ2-2 and V is TRBV5-4, with a possible D match to TRBD2 (5 bases). Trimming removed 3 bases at V and 6 bases at J, with 9 bases between. This CDR3 is built from 13 residues. Germline CDR1 reads SGHNT; CDR2 reads YYREEE (reference sequence). CDR3 amino acids: CASSSPGSGELFF. The CDR3 coding sequence is TGTGCCAGCAGCTCACCGGGGTCCGGGGAGCTGTTTTTT.

The chain joins TRBV6-1 to TRBJ1-4, with D uncertain. This CDR3 is built from 12 residues. Trimming took 2 bases from V and 8 from J, leaving 6 bases between them. Looked up from germline, CDR1 is MNHNS and CDR2 is SASEGT. The CDR3 DNA sequence: TGTGCCAGCAGTGAAAGGCGGGAAAAACTGTTTTTT. Residues: CASSERREKLFF.

V gene TRBV4-2 combines with J gene TRBJ2-3; D call uncertain. V was trimmed by 1 base and J by 0 bases, leaving 14 bases between them. Germline V gene data show CDR1 as LGHNA and CDR2 as YNFKEQ. The CDR3 runs 17 residues. In DNA, the CDR3 is TGTGCCAGCAGCCAAGGGTCTATAGCCGTTAGCACAGATACGCAGTATTTT. It encodes CASSQGSIAVSTDTQYF.

J is TRBJ2-3 and V is TRBV15; 10 bases agree with TRBD2. V gave up 1 base and J gave up 3 bases; unmatched junction bases: 7. This CDR3 comprises 17 residues. The germline gives CDR1 LNHNV, CDR2 YYDKDF (reference sequence). DNA for the CDR3: TGTGCCACCAGCAGAGGAGGGGGAGCGGGAGGGACAGATACGCAGTATTTT. Its protein is CATSRGGGAGGTDTQYF. Complete variable domain (other parts from reference TRBV15 and TRBJ2-3): DAMVIQNPRYQVTQFGKPVTLSCSQTLNHNVMYWYQQKSSQAPKLLFHYYDKDFNNEADTPDNFQSRRPNTSFCFLDIRSPGLGDTAMYLCATSRGGGAGGTDTQYFGPGTRLTVL.

The chain employs TRBV7-3 and TRBJ1-1; the D gene is possibly TRBD1 (6 bases). V gave up 5 bases and J gave up 1 base, with 14 bases separating them. This CDR3 is built from 15 residues. Per the germline V gene, CDR1 is SGHTA and CDR2 is FQGTGA. This CDR3 is CASSQEPQGNTEAFF. In DNA form, the CDR3 reads TGTGCCAGCAGCCAGGAGCCACAGGGGAACACTGAAGCTTTCTTT.

In its sample, this clone was seen a few times. The rearrangement links TRBV5-1 to TRBJ1-2; the D gene is possibly TRBD1 (5 bases). Germline CDR1 and CDR2: SGHRS and YFSETQ. The CDR3 is made up of 16 amino acids. Trimming left V 3 bases short and J 6 bases short, with 21 bases between. The chain's CDR3 is CASSSGGGFASNGYTF. The CDR3 DNA reads TGCGCCAGCAGCTCGGGGGGGGGATTCGCCTCGAATGGCTACACCTTC.

This clone showed up just a few times. The CDR3 here is CASSPRSETDNEQFF. DNA for the CDR3: TGTGCCAGCTCACCTAGGTCAGAGACTGACAATGAGCAGTTCTTC. V and J are TRBV18 and TRBJ2-1; no reliable D call. CDR3 length: 15 amino acids. V shed 3 bases and J shed 5 bases, with 14 bases lying between them. Germline loops: CDR1 KGHSH, CDR2 LQKENI.